A selection of T cell receptor beta chains follows, all from one sample in a study of CD8+ T cells in alopecia areata. Profiled with immunoSEQ multiplex PCR; TCRdb holds only in-frame clones, not every one. The table has 65,000 to 70,000 clones, roughly 61% seen once; the top ten hold roughly a sixth. Sequenced here: CD8+ T cells sorted from blood, sampled at week 0. These receptor sequences come from a human donor with alopecia areata. The CDR3 runs from the conserved cysteine through the conserved F or W. D genes are given only for firm matches. Part of the rows lack a size; the others show once, few, many or a class for expanded clones.

clone size,J gene,V gene,D gene,CDR3 protein,CDR3 DNA
-,TRBJ2-7,TRBV27,TRBD1,CASSLLDRVGEQYF,TGTGCCAGCAGTTTATTGGACAGGGTGGGCGAGCAGTACTTC
few,TRBJ1-1,TRBV7-9,-,CASSLVRGSPNTEAFF,TGTGCCAGCAGCTTAGTTCGGGGTAGCCCGAACACTGAAGCTTTCTTT
once,TRBJ2-7,TRBV5-1,TRBD1,CASSLQGEYEQYF,TGCGCCAGCAGCTTACAGGGGGAATACGAGCAGTACTTC
few,TRBJ2-3,TRBV4-3,-,CASSQTPSTDTQYF,TGCGCCAGCAGCCAGACCCCTAGCACAGATACGCAGTATTTT
-,TRBJ2-2,TRBV28,TRBD2,CASTPFAGGTGELFF,TGTGCCAGCACCCCGTTTGCGGGAGGCACCGGGGAGCTGTTTTTT
-,TRBJ1-5,TRBV7-9,TRBD1,CASSLAGTGNNQPQHF,TGTGCCAGCAGCTTAGCAGGGACAGGTAACAATCAGCCCCAGCATTTT
few,TRBJ1-2,TRBV19,-,CASTLTESNYGYTF,TGTGCCAGTACCTTAACAGAGTCTAACTATGGCTACACCTTC
-,TRBJ2-1,TRBV5-4,TRBD1,CASSWGPGQGSIEQFF,TGTGCCAGCAGCTGGGGGCCGGGACAGGGAAGCATTGAGCAGTTCTTC
-,TRBJ1-1,TRBV4-3,-,CASSQVYQPTEAFF,TGCGCCAGCAGCCAAGTTTACCAGCCCACTGAAGCTTTCTTT
-,TRBJ1-5,TRBV9,-,CASSVDYGGNQPQHF,TGTGCCAGCAGCGTAGACTACGGTGGCAATCAGCCCCAGCATTTT
-,TRBJ2-3,TRBV7-9,TRBD1,CASSLGQEEYF,TGTGCCAGCAGCCTCGGACAGGAGGAGTATTTT
-,TRBJ2-3,TRBV30,-,CAWNRLGTDTQYF,TGTGCCTGGAACCGACTAGGGACAGATACGCAGTATTTT